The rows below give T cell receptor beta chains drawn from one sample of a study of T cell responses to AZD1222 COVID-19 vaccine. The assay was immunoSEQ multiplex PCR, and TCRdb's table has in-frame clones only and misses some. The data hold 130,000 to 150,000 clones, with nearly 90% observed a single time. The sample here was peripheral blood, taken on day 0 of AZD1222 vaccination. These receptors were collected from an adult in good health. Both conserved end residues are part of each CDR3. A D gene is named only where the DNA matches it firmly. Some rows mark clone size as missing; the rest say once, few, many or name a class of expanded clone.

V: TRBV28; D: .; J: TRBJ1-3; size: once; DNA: TGTGCCAGCAGCCCCCAGCTCAGAGGAAACACCATATATTTT; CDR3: CASSPQLRGNTIYF
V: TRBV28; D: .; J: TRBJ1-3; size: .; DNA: TGTGCCAGCAGTTTAGCCCCATCGACCATATATTTT; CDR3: CASSLAPSTIYF
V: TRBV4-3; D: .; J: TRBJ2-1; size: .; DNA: TGCGCCAGCAGCCAGACTTGGGGGGTCATAAGCTCCTACAATGAGCAGTTCTTC; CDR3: CASSQTWGVISSYNEQFF
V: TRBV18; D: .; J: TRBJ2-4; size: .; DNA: TGTGCCAGCTCACCGAACCGGGACAACATTCAGTACTTC; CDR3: CASSPNRDNIQYF
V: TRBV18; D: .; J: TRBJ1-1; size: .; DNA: TGTGCCAGCTCACCTGAGACAGCGAACACTGAAGCTTTCTTT; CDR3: CASSPETANTEAFF
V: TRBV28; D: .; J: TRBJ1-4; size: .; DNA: TGTGCCAGCAACCCCCTAGACAGGAGCTCTGAAAAACTGTTTTTT; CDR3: CASNPLDRSSEKLFF
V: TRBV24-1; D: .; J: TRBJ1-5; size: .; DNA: TGTGCCACCAGTGATGGCGCGGTGGGAGGTCAGCCCCAGCATTTT; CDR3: CATSDGAVGGQPQHF
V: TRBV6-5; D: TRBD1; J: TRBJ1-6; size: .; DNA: TGTGCCAGCAGTTACTCCTCTTCAGGGGGGTATTCACCCCTCCACTTT; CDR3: CASSYSSSGGYSPLHF
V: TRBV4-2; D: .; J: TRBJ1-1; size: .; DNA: TGTGCCAGCAGCCAAGGGGTGAGTTTGAGGGCCGAAGCTTTCTTT; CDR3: CASSQGVSLRAEAFF
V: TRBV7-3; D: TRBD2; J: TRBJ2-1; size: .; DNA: TGTGCCAGCAGCCGTTGGTCCGGGACTAGCGGGGGGGAGCAGTTCTTC; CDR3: CASSRWSGTSGGEQFF
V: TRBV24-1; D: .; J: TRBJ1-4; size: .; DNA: TGTGCCACCAGTTCCTCTCCGGATGGGGCCCGTGGGGAAAAACTGTTTTTT; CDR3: CATSSSPDGARGEKLFF
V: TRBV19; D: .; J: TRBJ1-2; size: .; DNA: TGTGCCAGTAGTATAGATCTGGGGTCCTATGGCTACACCTTC; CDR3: CASSIDLGSYGYTF
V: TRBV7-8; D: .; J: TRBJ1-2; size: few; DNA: TGTGCCAGCAGCCCTCGGGTCGTACGTTCTAACTATGGCTACACCTTC; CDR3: CASSPRVVRSNYGYTF
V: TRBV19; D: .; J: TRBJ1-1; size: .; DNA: TGTGCCAGTAGTAAAGGACCCAAGAACACTGAAGCTTTCTTT; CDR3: CASSKGPKNTEAFF
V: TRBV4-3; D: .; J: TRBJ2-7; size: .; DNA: TGCGCCAGCAGCCAAGATCTTTGGGCCGAGCAGTACTTC; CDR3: CASSQDLWAEQYF
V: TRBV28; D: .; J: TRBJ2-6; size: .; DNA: TGTGCCAGCAGTCAGCCATCGGGGGCTGGGGCCAACGTCCTGACTTTC; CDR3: CASSQPSGAGANVLTF
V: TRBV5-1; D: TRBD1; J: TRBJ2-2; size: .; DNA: TGCGCCAGCACGGGGACAGGGGTCGGTCACGGGGAGCTGTTTTTT; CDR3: CASTGTGVGHGELFF
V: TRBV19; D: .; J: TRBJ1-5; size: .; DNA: TGTGCCAGTAGTATCGTACCTAGAACTAATCAGCCCCAGCATTTT; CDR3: CASSIVPRTNQPQHF
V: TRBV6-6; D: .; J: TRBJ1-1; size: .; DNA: TGTGCCAGCAGCCTTTTAGTTGGCACGAACACTGAAGCTTTCTTT; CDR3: CASSLLVGTNTEAFF
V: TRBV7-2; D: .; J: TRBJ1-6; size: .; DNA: TGTGCCAGCAGCACAGGGAATTCACCCCTCCACTTT; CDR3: CASSTGNSPLHF
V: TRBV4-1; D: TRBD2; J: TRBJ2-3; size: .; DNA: TGCGCCAGCCAAGCCGTCGCGGGGGGGCCAGATACGCAGTATTTT; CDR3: CASQAVAGGPDTQYF
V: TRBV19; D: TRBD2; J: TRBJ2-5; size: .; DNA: TGTGCCAGTAGTCCGAAGGTACTAGCGGGAGGTAGTGAGACCCAGTACTTC; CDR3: CASSPKVLAGGSETQYF
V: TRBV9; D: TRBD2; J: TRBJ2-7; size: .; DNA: TGTGCCAGCAGCCGAGGGACTAGCGGGGGTAGCTACGAGCAGTACTTC; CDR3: CASSRGTSGGSYEQYF
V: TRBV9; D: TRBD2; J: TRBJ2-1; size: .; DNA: TGTGCCAGCAGCCTCCCCGGGTTAGCGGGAGGGGTTGAGCAGTTCTTC; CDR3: CASSLPGLAGGVEQFF
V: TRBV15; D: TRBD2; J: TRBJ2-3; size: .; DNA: TGTGCCACCAGCAGAGGCGGGAGTGAGGGAAATACGCAGTATTTT; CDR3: CATSRGGSEGNTQYF
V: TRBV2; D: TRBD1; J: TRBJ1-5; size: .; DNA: TGTGCCAGCAGGTGGGACAGAAAACTTAGCAATCAGCCCCAGCATTTT; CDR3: CASRWDRKLSNQPQHF
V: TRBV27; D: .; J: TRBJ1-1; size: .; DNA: TGTGCCAGCAGTTTAACAGGTAGCTTAGGCACTGAAGCTTTCTTT; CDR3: CASSLTGSLGTEAFF
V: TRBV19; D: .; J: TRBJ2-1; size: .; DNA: TGTGCCAGTAGTATCCTCCGTAGCTCCTACAATGAGCAGTTCTTC; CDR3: CASSILRSSYNEQFF
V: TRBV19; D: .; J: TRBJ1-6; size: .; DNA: TGTGCCAGTAGTCTAAGAACGCATAATTCACCCCTCCACTTT; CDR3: CASSLRTHNSPLHF
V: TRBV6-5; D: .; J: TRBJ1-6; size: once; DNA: TGTGCCAGCAGTTACGCGCGGATCAATTCACCCCTCCACTTT; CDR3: CASSYARINSPLHF
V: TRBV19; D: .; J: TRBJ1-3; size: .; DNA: TGTGCCAGCCGCAGGGGATATGGAAACACCATATATTTT; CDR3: CASRRGYGNTIYF
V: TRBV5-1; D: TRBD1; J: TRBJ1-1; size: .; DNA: TGCGCCAGCAGCTTAGGGACAGGGGGTGATATCGGAGCTTTCTTT; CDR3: CASSLGTGGDIGAFF
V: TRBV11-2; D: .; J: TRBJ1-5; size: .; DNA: TGTGCCAGCAGCTTAGCCGCAGGGAGCAATCAGCCCCAGCATTTT; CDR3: CASSLAAGSNQPQHF
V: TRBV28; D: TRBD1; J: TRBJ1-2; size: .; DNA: TGTGCCAGCAGTTTGTATACCGGGACAGAGTATGGCTACACCTTC; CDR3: CASSLYTGTEYGYTF
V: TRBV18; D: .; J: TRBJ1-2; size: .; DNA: TGTGCCAGCTCACCACAGGAGTCCGGGGGCTATGGCTACACCTTC; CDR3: CASSPQESGGYGYTF
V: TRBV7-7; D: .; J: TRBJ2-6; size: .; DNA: TGTGCCAGCAGCCCTGGTGTAGGGGCCAACGTCCTGACTTTC; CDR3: CASSPGVGANVLTF